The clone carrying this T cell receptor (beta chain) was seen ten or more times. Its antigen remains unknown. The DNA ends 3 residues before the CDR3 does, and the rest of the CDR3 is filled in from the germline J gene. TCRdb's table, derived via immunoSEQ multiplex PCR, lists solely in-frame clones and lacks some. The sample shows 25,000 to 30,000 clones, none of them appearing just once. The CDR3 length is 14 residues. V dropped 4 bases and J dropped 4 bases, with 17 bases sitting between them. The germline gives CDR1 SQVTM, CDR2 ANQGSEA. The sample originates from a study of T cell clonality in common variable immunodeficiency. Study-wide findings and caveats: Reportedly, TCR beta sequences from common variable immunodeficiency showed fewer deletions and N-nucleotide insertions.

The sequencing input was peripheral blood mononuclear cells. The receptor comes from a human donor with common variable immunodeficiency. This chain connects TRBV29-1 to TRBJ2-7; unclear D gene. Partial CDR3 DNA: TGCAGCGTTGGAGGTGGCAGGCTACGATACGAG. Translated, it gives CSVGGGRLRYE. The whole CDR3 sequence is CSVGGGRLRYEQYF.